This TCR beta chain derives from a study of vaccination and CD4 T cells after COVID-19. General study findings and limits: The median number of SARS-CoV-2-reactive clonotypes increased from roughly 22 to 38, a change that did not reach significance. For convalescent patients, 304 of the 307 vaccine-specific clones analyzed were classified as spike mono-reactive.

Treatment defined: approximately 11-day PBMC culture with coronavirus spike peptide pools or control peptides (ViraFEST assay). Positive PCR tests were logged from March through December 2020, ahead of US Alpha, Beta and Delta variants. CDR3 size: 13 residues. The germline gives CDR1 MNHNS, CDR2 SASEGT. J gave up 5 bases and V 8 bases, and 5 bases lay outside the gene matches. The Oncomine TCR Beta short-read assay sequenced DNA from cultured CD4+ T cells. The authors extracted genomic DNA from cultured CD4+ T cells. TCRdb fed the PCR reads into MiXCR, producing one record per CDR3 protein. The sample records about 20,000 distinct CDR3 sequences, 43% being singletons. As regards this clonotype: Its antigen is undetermined.

The sequencing used CD4+ T cells from blood, cultured in vitro, collected after SARS-CoV-2 vaccination. The chain combines TRBV6-1 with TRBJ2-5, with 10 bases lining up with TRBD1. The sequence was collected from a human donor who had recovered from COVID-19. As DNA, the CDR3 is TGTGCCAGCCAGACAGGGGGCATCGAGACCCAGTACTTC. It encodes CASQTGGIETQYF.